Shown below are 32 T cell receptor beta chains from a single sample sequenced in a study of T cells in Graves' hyperthyroidism and ophthalmopathy. Amplification of TCR beta CDR3 regions used RNA as the template. First-round RT-PCR targeting the TCR CDR3 was performed with the HTBI primer set. TCRdb called the multiplex PCR reads again in MiXCR, with one record for every CDR3 protein. In the table there are roughly 660,000 distinct CDR3 sequences, 17% of which are singletons. Sequenced sample: blood. The receptors were sampled from a man aged 45-65 years with Graves' hyperthyroidism.

This clonotype appeared many times. V is TRBV20-1 and J is TRBJ2-4; perhaps TRBD1 as D (6 bases). The CDR3 is 15 amino acids. Germline CDR1 DFQATT, CDR2 SNEGSKA (reference sequence). Between the trimmed V and J ends, which lost 6 bases and 3 bases, there was a span of 18 bases. For the CDR3, the DNA is TGCAGTGCCCCACGTCGGGACACTCACAAAAACATTCAGTACTTC. It translates to CSAPRRDTHKNIQYF.

This clonotype showed up many times. The V call is TRBV2, the J call TRBJ1-2, with TRBD1 matching over 9 bases. V was clipped by 5 bases and J by 10 bases; unmatched bases: 11. The CDR3 is 14 amino acids. In germline, CDR1 is SNHLY, CDR2 FYNNEI. The CDR3 DNA reads TGTGCCAGCAGTACCGCGGGACAGGGAGGACCCTACACCTTC. It is translated as CASSTAGQGGPYTF.

This sequence joins TRBV4-3 and TRBJ2-3, with 10 nucleotides matching TRBD2. Trimming at V came to 0 bases and at J to 0 bases, leaving 3 bases not matched to a gene. Germline lookup yields CDR1 LGHNA and CDR2 YSLEER. This CDR3 has 17 amino acids. CDR3 sequence (DNA): TGCGCCAGCAGCCAAGATTGGACTAGCGGTAGCACAGATACGCAGTATTTT. Translating it yields CASSQDWTSGSTDTQYF.

This clonotype was detected a few times. At one boundary the junction diverges from the germline segment, which might be a read error. This chain joins TRBV10-3 and TRBJ2-1; 13 nucleotides match TRBD2. This CDR3 contains 15 residues. In germline, CDR1 is ENHRY, CDR2 SYGVKD. In DNA form, the CDR3 reads TGTGTCATCACCCGGACTAGCGGGAGTGACAATGAGCAGTTCTTC. Residues: CVITRTSGSDNEQFF.

The chain is built from TRBV4-1 and TRBJ1-1, with a tentative D call TRBD1 (5 bases). The germline V and J ends were trimmed by 0 bases and 1 base, with 9 bases remaining between them. The CDR3 consists of 15 residues. Per germline, CDR1 MGHRA and CDR2 YSYEKL. In nucleotides, the CDR3 is TGCGCCAGCAGCCAAGATGCCGGACAGAACACTGAAGCTTTCTTT. It encodes CASSQDAGQNTEAFF.

This clonotype was seen at least ten times. V is TRBV5-5 and J is TRBJ2-5; D not resolved. The V gene lost 6 bases and the J gene lost 5 bases, with 17 bases spanning the gap. The CDR3 is 14 amino acids. Per the germline V gene, CDR1 is SGHKS and CDR2 is YYEKEE (reference sequence). CDR3 sequence: CASNPRPPVETQYF. The CDR3 DNA sequence: TGTGCCAGCAACCCGCGACCCCCGGTTGAGACCCAGTACTTC.

The V call is TRBV14, the J call TRBJ2-7; 9 bases map to TRBD2. With 0 bases clipped from V and 0 bases from J, the junction kept 9 bases outside the gene matches. From germline, CDR1 is SGHDN and CDR2 FVKESK. CDR3 length equals 18 residues. Here the CDR3 reads CASSQDWVAGENSYEQYF. In DNA, the CDR3 is TGTGCCAGCAGCCAAGATTGGGTAGCGGGAGAAAACTCCTACGAGCAGTACTTC.

This clonotype was seen repeatedly, ten times or more. V is TRBV7-9 and J is TRBJ1-4, with D unclear. The V end lost 1 base, the J end lost 5 bases, and 11 bases lay between the germline ends. Germline CDR1 reads SEHNR; CDR2 reads FQNEAQ (reference sequence). The CDR3 contains 15 residues. As DNA, the CDR3 is TGTGCCAGCAGCTTAGAGTCGTACGGGAATGAAAAACTGTTTTTT. This sequence encodes CASSLESYGNEKLFF.

The chain is built from TRBV7-6 and TRBJ2-3; D not certain. The CDR3 spans 16 residues. V gave up 5 bases and J gave up 0 bases, with 15 bases separating them. CDR1 and CDR2 from the germline V gene are SGHVS and FNYEAQ. The CDR3 coding sequence is TGTGCCAGCAGCCCGCAATTAGGTGGGAGCACAGATACGCAGTATTTT. This encodes CASSPQLGGSTDTQYF.

In this sample, this clonotype turned up a few times. No conserved phenylalanine or tryptophan is present at the end of the CDR3, so a read error is the likely explanation. The chain couples TRBV29-1 to TRBJ2-7, with 8 bases lining up with TRBD2. Germline CDR1 reads SQVTM; CDR2 reads ANQGSEA. V gave up 2 bases and J gave up 0 bases; unmatched junction bases: 6. This CDR3 has 15 residues. In nucleotides, the CDR3 is TGCAGCGTTGAAAATCGGGGGGGCCGCTCCTACGAGCAGTACCTC. Translated, it gives CSVENRGGRSYEQYL.

This clonotype came up a few times. The CDR3 reads CASSASGTREHEQYF. The CDR3 DNA sequence: TGTGCCAGCAGCGCCTCCGGGACAAGGGAGCACGAGCAGTACTTC. This sequence joins TRBV9 and TRBJ2-7, with D possibly being TRBD1 (6 bases). Germline V lookup: CDR1 SGDLS, CDR2 YYNGEE. This CDR3 contains 15 residues. Trimming cost V 3 bases and J 5 bases, with 18 bases left between them.

This clonotype turned up a few times. This chain's CDR3 is CASSTQYGANNEQFF. DNA of the CDR3: TGTGCCAGCAGCACACAGTATGGGGCGAACAATGAGCAGTTCTTC. This sequence joins TRBV7-3 and TRBJ2-1; a possible D gene is TRBD1 (5 bases). Germline CDR1 is SGHTA and CDR2 is FQGTGA. The V end was cut by 5 bases, the J end by 5 bases, with 16 bases between. The CDR3 is made up of 15 amino acids.

The V call is TRBV10-3, the J call TRBJ1-2; no reliable D call. Germline assignment: CDR1 ENHRY and CDR2 SYGVKD. Trimming stripped 11 bases from V and 7 bases from J, with 20 bases between. CDR3 length: 13 residues. The CDR3 spells CAAAYQVVVGYTF. Here the CDR3 DNA reads TGTGCCGCCGCTTATCAGGTGGTCGTTGGCTACACCTTC.

The genes are TRBV20-1 and TRBJ2-3, with TRBD2 identical over 11 bases. J lost 4 bases, V lost 3 bases, and 9 bases had no gene match. The CDR3 consists of 16 residues. Per the germline V gene, CDR1 is DFQATT and CDR2 is SNEGSKA (reference sequence). CDR3 loop: CSARGFSGRASDTQYF. CDR3 DNA: TGCAGTGCTAGGGGGTTTAGCGGGAGGGCCTCAGATACGCAGTATTTT.

This chain connects TRBV4-3 to TRBJ1-1; tentative D call: TRBD1 (5 bases). The germline gives CDR1 LGHNA, CDR2 YSLEER. V was cut by 0 bases and J by 8 bases, with 16 bases left in between. The CDR3 spans 15 residues. Here the CDR3 reads CASSQDRGRATEAFF. CDR3 nucleotide sequence: TGCGCCAGCAGCCAAGATAGGGGCAGGGCGACGGAAGCTTTCTTT.

This clonotype turned up a few times. The CDR3 coding sequence is TGCGCCAGCAGCTTGGCCGGTCCGTCCTCTGGAAACACCATATATTTT. It yields the protein CASSLAGPSSGNTIYF. The chain carries TRBV5-1 and TRBJ1-3; D not resolved. Germline loops: CDR1 SGHRS, CDR2 YFSETQ. Trimming pared 0 bases from V and 0 bases from J, leaving 10 bases between. The CDR3 sequence is 16 residues long.

The chain employs TRBV3-1 and TRBJ1-4, with D unresolved. The CDR3 has 16 residues. Trimming took off 0 bases at V and 6 bases at J, with 14 bases between the two ends. The germline CDR1 and CDR2 sequences are LGHDT and YNNKEL (reference sequence). The CDR3 region has the DNA TGTGCCAGCAGCCAAGATAATAGAGGCATACATGAAAAACTGTTTTTT. It is translated as CASSQDNRGIHEKLFF.

This clonotype was detected ten times or more. The chain carries TRBV3-1 and TRBJ1-1; no firm D call. Germline CDR1 reads LGHDT; CDR2 reads YNNKEL (reference sequence). The CDR3 has 12 amino acids. V dropped 3 bases and J dropped 6 bases, with 8 bases sitting between them. The CDR3 DNA reads TGTGCCAGCAGCCAGGCCGTATCTGAAGCTTTCTTT. This sequence encodes CASSQAVSEAFF. Based on the CDR3 plus reference TRBV3-1 and TRBJ1-1, the full variable domain is DTAVSQTPKYLVTQMGNDKSIKCEQNLGHDTMYWYKQDSKKFLKIMFSYNNKELIINETVPNRFSPKSPDKAHLNLHINSLELGDSAVYFCASSQAVSEAFFGQGTRLTVV.

This clonotype was seen at least ten times. The chain employs TRBV28 and TRBJ2-7; unclear D gene. This CDR3 has 15 residues. CDR1 is MDHEN, CDR2 SYDVKM, per germline. The V end lost 7 bases, the J end lost 2 bases, and 18 bases lay between the germline ends. CDR3 loop: CASTQDPRLTYEQYF. DNA of the CDR3: TGTGCCAGCACCCAGGACCCCAGGCTGACCTACGAGCAGTACTTC.

This rearrangement joins TRBV28 to TRBJ2-6, with D possibly being TRBD1 (6 bases). Trimming took off 2 bases at V and 2 bases at J, with 13 bases between the two ends. The CDR3 totals 17 residues. In germline, CDR1 is MDHEN, CDR2 SYDVKM. As DNA, the CDR3 is TGTGCCAGCAGTTTAAACAGGGCGTCTGCTGGGGCCAACGTCCTGACTTTC. This codes for CASSLNRASAGANVLTF.

The genes are TRBV6-1 and TRBJ1-6, with D perhaps matching TRBD1 (5 bases). The CDR3 spans 15 residues. Germline V gene lookup returns CDR1 MNHNS and CDR2 SASEGT. The V gene lost 5 bases and the J gene lost 10 bases, with 18 bases spanning the gap. CDR3 in amino acids: CASSLSRPGRSPLHF. In nucleotides, the CDR3 is TGTGCCAGCAGTCTTTCTCGACCGGGACGCTCACCCCTCCACTTT.

This clonotype occurred a few times. This chain links TRBV6-1 with TRBJ1-3; no definite D call. The CDR3 has 11 residues. Between the trimmed V and J ends, which lost 2 bases and 7 bases, there was a span of 3 bases. Per germline, CDR1 MNHNS and CDR2 SASEGT. As DNA, the CDR3 is TGTGCCAGCAGTGAAAGGAACACCATATATTTT. Translation gives CASSERNTIYF.

V is TRBV6-1 and J is TRBJ2-3; 8 nucleotides line up with TRBD2. The CDR3 totals 16 residues. V shed 6 bases and J 6 bases; nucleotides not matched to a gene: 14. Germline values: CDR1 MNHNS, CDR2 SASEGT. The CDR3 DNA reads TGTGCCAGCAGCTTGATGAGCGGGAGAATCGACGATACGCAGTATTTT. Its protein product is CASSLMSGRIDDTQYF.

This clonotype showed up many times. V and J are TRBV28 and TRBJ2-1; D ambiguous. The V end was cut by 1 base, the J end by 5 bases, with 15 bases between. The CDR3 is 16 amino acids. The V gene's germline CDR1 is MDHEN and CDR2 SYDVKM. CDR3 sequence: CASSLFGGTKHNEQFF. The CDR3, as DNA: TGTGCCAGCAGTTTATTCGGCGGTACTAAGCACAATGAGCAGTTCTTC.

The CDR3 bases are TGCAGTGTTGGGACTAGCGGGACATACAATGAGCAGTTCTTC. Protein product: CSVGTSGTYNEQFF. The chain joins TRBV20-1 to TRBJ2-1; 13 bases agree with TRBD2. J was trimmed by 4 bases and V by 7 bases; bases with no gene match: 4. CDR3 length equals 14 residues. CDR1 DFQATT and CDR2 SNEGSKA come from the germline V gene (reference sequence).

This clonotype was seen only a few times. The V and J genes are TRBV7-6 and TRBJ1-6, with a tentative D call TRBD1 (5 bases). V dropped 3 bases and J dropped 6 bases, with 9 bases sitting between them. CDR1 and CDR2 from the germline V gene are SGHVS and FNYEAQ. This CDR3 contains 14 residues. The DNA for the CDR3 is TGTGCCAGCAGCTTCGGGGGGGGTAATTCACCCCTCCACTTT. Protein sequence: CASSFGGGNSPLHF.

This clonotype was counted at least ten times. J is TRBJ1-1 and V is TRBV12-3 or TRBV12-4; the match to TRBD1 covers 9 bases. There are 14 residues in the CDR3. J was trimmed by 8 bases and V by 5 bases; bases with no gene match: 9. CDR3 in amino acids: CASSPRDRVSEAFF. The CDR3, as DNA: TGTGCCAGCAGTCCTCGGGACAGGGTATCCGAAGCTTTCTTT.

This clonotype was found a few times. This sequence may be a read error, since a much larger clone differs from it by one base. The rearrangement uses TRBV7-6 and TRBJ1-1; D perhaps matches TRBD1 (5 bases). Germline CDR1 is SGHVS and CDR2 is FNYEAQ. Trimming pared 1 base from V and 10 bases from J, leaving 22 bases between. The CDR3 contains 16 residues. CDR3: CASSLESAGRSGVAFF. The CDR3 bases are TGTGCCAGCAGCTTAGAGTCCGCAGGGAGGTCGGGTGTAGCTTTCTTT.

This rearrangement joins TRBV28 to TRBJ2-1, with D possibly called TRBD1 or TRBD2 (5 bases each). The CDR3 contains 15 residues. V lost 7 bases and J 4 bases, leaving 17 bases between the germline ends. CDR1 is MDHEN and CDR2 is SYDVKM in the germline V gene. In nucleotides, the CDR3 is TGTGCCAGCAACCTAGGGGAGAGTTGGTACAATGAGCAGTTCTTC. Protein product: CASNLGESWYNEQFF.

Ten or more counts support this clonotype. The J gene is TRBJ1-2, the V gene TRBV20-1, with TRBD1 matching over 11 bases. CDR1 and CDR2 from the germline V gene are DFQATT and SNEGSKA (reference sequence). The ends lost 5 bases at V and 0 bases at J; junction bases unmatched: 8. CDR3 length equals 16 residues. The CDR3 here is CSAPGQGARANYGYTF. The CDR3 region has the DNA TGCAGTGCTCCCGGACAGGGGGCGAGAGCTAACTATGGCTACACCTTC.

As to this clonotype: Since a much larger clone is just one base distant, this may be a read error. V and J are TRBV10-3 and TRBJ1-1; 7 bases are shared with TRBD1. The trim removed 6 bases at V and 0 bases at J, leaving 7 bases unmatched. Per the germline V gene, CDR1 is ENHRY and CDR2 is SYGVKD. The length of the CDR3 is 15 residues. In DNA, the CDR3 is TGTGCCATCAGAGGGACAGAAGCAATGAACACTGAAGCTTTCTTT. This gives the protein CAIRGTEAMNTEAFF.

This clonotype was counted only a few times. The gene calls are TRBV11-2 and TRBJ2-3, with TRBD1 identical over 7 bases. Per germline, CDR1 SGHAT and CDR2 FQNNGV. V lost 5 bases, J lost 2 bases, and 7 bases stayed unmatched. CDR3 size: 15 residues. CDR3 loop: CASSLRDRYTDTQYF. CDR3 nucleotide sequence: TGTGCCAGCAGCCTGAGGGACAGATACACAGATACGCAGTATTTT.